The 25 T cell receptor beta chains given below trace back to one sample, sequenced in a study of T cell responses to AZD1222 COVID-19 vaccine. Produced via immunoSEQ multiplex PCR; TCRdb's table is partial and in-frame only. Of over 150,000 clones in the sample, approximately 91% are singletons; the top ten hold roughly 3.5%. The specimen was peripheral blood, collected 28 days after the second AZD1222 dose. The receptors derive from an adult who received the AZD1222 COVID-19 vaccine.

The chain has TRBV4-3 and TRBJ1-4; a possible D gene is TRBD1 (5 bases). The CDR3 runs 16 residues. Trimming shortened V by 3 bases and J by 0 bases, and 11 bases separated the two germline ends. Looked up from germline, CDR1 is LGHNA and CDR2 is YSLEER. The CDR3 nucleotides are TGCGCCAGCAGCCACCGCAGGGCGACAACTAATGAAAAACTGTTTTTT. Translated: CASSHRRATTNEKLFF.

The genes are TRBV24-1 and TRBJ2-5, with 12 positions matching TRBD2. This CDR3 region has 16 residues. Looked up from germline, CDR1 is KGHDR and CDR2 is SFDVKD. J lost 3 bases, V lost 3 bases, and 4 bases had no gene match. The CDR3 protein is CATSDPLAGGKETQYF. The CDR3 DNA is TGTGCCACCAGTGATCCTCTAGCGGGAGGGAAAGAGACCCAGTACTTC.

The CDR3 region has the DNA TGTGCCAGCAGTGGCGAGAGATGGGCGAACACTGAAGCTTTCTTT. Protein sequence: CASSGERWANTEAFF. The rearrangement links TRBV7-8 to TRBJ1-1; D is uncertain. This CDR3 contains 15 residues. The germline V gene encodes CDR1 SGHVS and CDR2 FQNEAQ. Trimming removed 6 bases from V and 1 base from J, with 15 bases in between.

The chain joins TRBV30 to TRBJ1-4; 9 bases are a match to TRBD1. The CDR3 extends over 14 amino acids. The V gene's germline CDR1 is GTSNPN and CDR2 SVGIG (reference sequence). J gave up 7 bases and V 3 bases, and 6 bases lay outside the gene matches. The CDR3 loop reads CAWRKDRGGEKLFF. The CDR3 nucleotides are TGTGCCTGGAGAAAGGACAGGGGTGGTGAAAAACTGTTTTTT.

The chain couples TRBV29-1 to TRBJ1-1, with TRBD1 matching 7 bases. This CDR3 is 13 amino acids long. The V segment lost 2 bases and the J segment 3 bases; nucleotides outside the gene matches: 3. The V gene's germline CDR1 is SQVTM and CDR2 ANQGSEA. The DNA for the CDR3 is TGCAGCGTTGAATATACAGGGGACACTGAAGCTTTCTTT. It encodes CSVEYTGDTEAFF.

The gene calls are TRBV5-6 and TRBJ1-1, with D unclear. Trimming removed 0 bases from V and 7 bases from J, with 7 bases in between. Germline CDR1 reads SGHDT; CDR2 reads YYEEEE. The CDR3 runs to 12 residues. The CDR3 DNA is TGTGCCAGCAGCTTGGCCAAGGGTGAAGCTTTCTTT. The encoded protein is CASSLAKGEAFF.

This clone was detected only once. V and J are TRBV5-1 and TRBJ2-5; TRBD2 is a possible D gene (6 bases). The V and J ends lost 1 base and 5 bases respectively, with 18 bases between them. Germline V gene data show CDR1 as SGHRS and CDR2 as YFSETQ. The CDR3 spans 16 residues. CDR3 protein: CASSLNPESGRETQYF. The CDR3 coding sequence is TGCGCCAGCAGCTTGAACCCTGAGTCAGGGAGGGAGACCCAGTACTTC.

The genes are TRBV9 and TRBJ2-3, with 7 bases fitting TRBD2. Looked up from germline, CDR1 is SGDLS and CDR2 is YYNGEE. V shed 0 bases, J shed 0 bases, and the junction held 1 base outside the gene matches. This CDR3 is 15 amino acids long. CDR3 amino acids: CASSVDSGSTDTQYF. The CDR3 DNA is TGTGCCAGCAGCGTAGATAGCGGGAGCACAGATACGCAGTATTTT. Supplemented by reference TRBV9 and TRBJ2-3, the full variable domain reads DSGVTQTPKHLITATGQRVTLRCSPRSGDLSVYWYQQSLDQGLQFLIQYYNGEERAKGNILERFSAQQFPDLHSELNLSSLELGDSALYFCASSVDSGSTDTQYFGPGTRLTVL.

The genes are TRBV6-5 and TRBJ2-7; 14 positions match TRBD2. The CDR3 loop spans 15 amino acids. The V gene end was trimmed by 5 bases and the J gene end by 2 bases; junction bases not matched to a gene: 2. Germline values: CDR1 MNHEY, CDR2 SVGAGI. CDR3 sequence reads: CASSQTSGRAYEQYF. The CDR3 coding sequence is TGTGCCAGCAGTCAGACTAGCGGGAGGGCCTACGAGCAGTACTTC.

The chain uses TRBV11-2 and TRBJ2-2; weak D call: TRBD2 (7 bases). From germline, CDR1 is SGHAT and CDR2 FQNNGV. V shed 5 bases and J shed 6 bases, with 19 bases lying between them. There are 16 residues in the CDR3. The CDR3 sequence: CASSPRGGALPGELFF. CDR3 DNA: TGTGCCAGCAGCCCTCGAGGGGGGGCCCTTCCCGGGGAGCTGTTTTTT.

The chain combines TRBV11-3 with TRBJ1-2; 10 bases are shared with TRBD1. The CDR3 has 17 amino acids. Germline CDR1 and CDR2: SGHNT and YENEEA. The V and J ends lost 2 bases and 5 bases, in that order; junction bases with no gene match: 11. DNA for the CDR3: TGTGCCAGCAGCTTAAGTCTTCGGGACAGGGGCTGGTATGGCTACACCTTC. Protein product: CASSLSLRDRGWYGYTF.

The chain links TRBV14 to TRBJ2-3; TRBD2 aligns across 7 bases. There are 16 residues in the CDR3. With V trimmed by 4 bases and J by 2 bases, 9 bases remained unmatched. The V gene's germline CDR1 is SGHDN and CDR2 FVKESK. The DNA for the CDR3 is TGTGCCAGCAGCCTTAACGCGGGACTACTCACAGATACGCAGTATTTT. Its translation is CASSLNAGLLTDTQYF.

The chain combines TRBV28 with TRBJ2-7, with TRBD2 matching 11 bases. This CDR3 comprises 14 residues. V shed 10 bases, J shed 0 bases, and the junction held 5 bases outside the gene matches. Germline loops: CDR1 MDHEN, CDR2 SYDVKM. The CDR3: CATITSGSSYEQYF. CDR3 bases: TGTGCCACCATTACTAGCGGGAGCTCCTACGAGCAGTACTTC.

V and J are TRBV15 and TRBJ2-1; D uncertain. The CDR3 is 13 amino acids. V lost 1 base and J lost 5, with 6 bases in between. Germline loops: CDR1 LNHNV, CDR2 YYDKDF (reference sequence). This CDR3 is CATSRAYNNEQFF. CDR3 DNA: TGTGCCACCAGCAGAGCCTACAACAATGAGCAGTTCTTC.

The CDR3 sequence is CASSPTVVSNQPQHF. CDR3 sequence (DNA): TGTGCCAGCAGCCCAACAGTGGTTAGCAATCAGCCCCAGCATTTT. This rearrangement joins TRBV4-2 to TRBJ1-5; no firm D call. Germline CDR1 LGHNA, CDR2 YNFKEQ. The CDR3 is 15 residues long. The V end lost 4 bases, the J end lost 0 bases, and 10 bases lay between the germline ends.

The V call is TRBV7-2, the J call TRBJ2-7; the match to TRBD2 covers 8 bases. The V segment lost 4 bases and the J segment 3 bases; nucleotides outside the gene matches: 5. CDR1 SGHTA and CDR2 FQGNSA come from the germline V gene. This CDR3 region has 14 residues. Here the CDR3 reads CASSSSGRSYEQYF. The CDR3 DNA is TGTGCCAGCAGCTCGAGCGGGAGAAGCTACGAGCAGTACTTC.

The chain has TRBV12-5 and TRBJ1-5, with D perhaps TRBD1 (5 bases). CDR1 and CDR2 (germline): LGHNT, FRNRAP. V lost 4 bases and J lost 6, with 16 bases in between. CDR3 length: 15 amino acids. Written as DNA, the CDR3 is TGTGCTAGTGGTTCTGACCGGGGGGGAGGTCAGCCCCAGCATTTT. Protein sequence: CASGSDRGGGQPQHF.

The chain combines TRBV6-5 with TRBJ2-5; 10 bases align to TRBD2. The V gene's germline CDR1 is MNHEY and CDR2 SVGAGI. Trimming cost V 6 bases and J 5 bases; bases outside gene matches: 9. The CDR3 covers 15 residues. The CDR3 here is CASSLLLAGRETQYF. As DNA, the CDR3 is TGTGCCAGCAGCCTTCTACTAGCGGGAAGGGAGACCCAGTACTTC.

This clone came up once. J is TRBJ1-5 and V is TRBV5-1; D possibly corresponds to TRBD1 (5 bases). Trimming shortened V by 0 bases and J by 2 bases, and 9 bases separated the two germline ends. Germline V lookup: CDR1 SGHRS, CDR2 YFSETQ. The CDR3 is made up of 15 amino acids. Here the CDR3 reads CASSLDGRGNQPQHF. CDR3 DNA sequence: TGCGCCAGCAGCTTGGACGGCAGGGGCAATCAGCCCCAGCATTTT.

By its share, this clone is large. The chain uses TRBV3-1 (or the pseudogene TRBV3-2) and TRBJ2-3; the D gene could be TRBD1 or TRBD2 (6 bases each). This CDR3 comprises 18 residues. V lost 0 bases and J lost 1, with 17 bases in between. In germline, CDR1 is LGHDT, CDR2 YNNKEL (reference sequence). CDR3 residues: CASSQDFPGASGTDTQYF. CDR3 sequence (DNA): TGTGCCAGCAGCCAAGATTTTCCGGGGGCTAGCGGCACAGATACGCAGTATTTT.

The chain uses TRBV5-8 and TRBJ1-4; no firm D call. V was clipped by 0 bases and J by 0 bases, with 6 bases between them. CDR1 and CDR2 from the germline V gene are SGHTS and YDEGEE. There are 15 residues in the CDR3. CDR3: CASSLGRTTNEKLFF. For the CDR3, the DNA is TGTGCCAGCAGCTTGGGCAGAACAACTAATGAAAAACTGTTTTTT.

The rearrangement joins TRBV28 to TRBJ1-5, with D maybe TRBD1 (5 bases). There are 17 residues in the CDR3. V dropped 6 bases and J dropped 0 bases, with 18 bases sitting between them. CDR1 is MDHEN, CDR2 SYDVKM, per germline. CDR3 loop: CASSANPGQLSNQPQHF. CDR3 DNA sequence: TGTGCCAGCAGCGCTAACCCAGGGCAGCTTAGCAATCAGCCCCAGCATTTT.

The chain is built from TRBV11-2 and TRBJ2-3; D is perhaps TRBD1 (6 bases). This CDR3 spans 16 amino acids. Trimming removed 1 base at V and 2 bases at J, with 13 bases between. Per germline, CDR1 SGHAT and CDR2 FQNNGV. CDR3 amino acids: CASSLVAGVHTDTQYF. The CDR3 DNA is TGTGCCAGCAGCTTAGTCGCAGGGGTGCACACAGATACGCAGTATTTT. Complete variable domain (other parts from reference TRBV11-2 and TRBJ2-3): EAGVAQSPRYKIIEKRQSVAFWCNPISGHATLYWYQQILGQGPKLLIQFQNNGVVDDSQLPKDRFSAERLKGVDSTLKIQPAKLEDSAVYLCASSLVAGVHTDTQYFGPGTRLTVL.

The genes are TRBV5-1 and TRBJ1-3; 7 positions agree with TRBD1. Germline V CDR1 and CDR2: SGHRS, YFSETQ. The CDR3 sequence is 14 residues long. The ends lost 1 base at V and 3 bases at J; junction bases unmatched: 1. CDR3 sequence: CASSLRGRGNTIYF. The CDR3 nucleotides are TGCGCCAGCAGCTTGAGGGGGCGTGGAAACACCATATATTTT.

The chain uses TRBV7-2 and TRBJ2-7; possible D gene TRBD1, 5 bases. Germline lookup yields CDR1 SGHTA and CDR2 FQGNSA. The V gene lost 2 bases and the J gene lost 4 bases, with 6 bases spanning the gap. The CDR3 totals 12 residues. CDR3 in amino acids: CASSLRGYEQYF. The CDR3 nucleotides are TGTGCCAGCAGCTTAAGGGGTTACGAGCAGTACTTC.